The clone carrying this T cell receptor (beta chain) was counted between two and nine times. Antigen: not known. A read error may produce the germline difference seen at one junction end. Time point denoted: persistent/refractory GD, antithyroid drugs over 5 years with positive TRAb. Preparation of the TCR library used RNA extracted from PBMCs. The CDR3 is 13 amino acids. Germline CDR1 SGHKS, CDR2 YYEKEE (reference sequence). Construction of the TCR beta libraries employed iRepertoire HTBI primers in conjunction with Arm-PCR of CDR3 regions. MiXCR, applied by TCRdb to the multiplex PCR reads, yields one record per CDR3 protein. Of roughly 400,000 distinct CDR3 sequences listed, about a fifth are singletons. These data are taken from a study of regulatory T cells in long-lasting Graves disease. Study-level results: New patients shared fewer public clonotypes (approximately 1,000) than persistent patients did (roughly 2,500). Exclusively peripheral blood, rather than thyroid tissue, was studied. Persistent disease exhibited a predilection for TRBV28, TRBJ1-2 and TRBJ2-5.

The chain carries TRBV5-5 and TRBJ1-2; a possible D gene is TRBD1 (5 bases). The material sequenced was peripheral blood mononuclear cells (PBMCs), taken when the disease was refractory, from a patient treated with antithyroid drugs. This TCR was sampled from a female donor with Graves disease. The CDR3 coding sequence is TGTGCCAGCAGCTTGGCGGTTGGGGCGGAGGAGGCCTTC. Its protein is CASSLAVGAEEAF.